This T cell receptor (beta chain) was sequenced in a study of cytomegalovirus exposure and HLA in healthy donors. TCRdb keeps only in-frame clones here, not all; method: immunoSEQ multiplex PCR. The table shows over 65,000 clones, with roughly 92% occurring only once. Trimming left V 5 bases short and J 1 base short, with 14 bases between. CDR3 size: 15 residues. Per the germline V gene, CDR1 is MRHNA and CDR2 is SNTAGT. The sequence derives from a woman in her late teens or twenties in good health and CMV-seropositive. Material: PBMCs. The rearrangement joins TRBV6-4 to TRBJ1-1; TRBD1 is a possible D gene (6 bases). Here the CDR3 DNA reads TGTGCCAGCAGTCCGGGGGGCCTTACGAACACTGAAGCTTTCTTT. It encodes CASSPGGLTNTEAFF.